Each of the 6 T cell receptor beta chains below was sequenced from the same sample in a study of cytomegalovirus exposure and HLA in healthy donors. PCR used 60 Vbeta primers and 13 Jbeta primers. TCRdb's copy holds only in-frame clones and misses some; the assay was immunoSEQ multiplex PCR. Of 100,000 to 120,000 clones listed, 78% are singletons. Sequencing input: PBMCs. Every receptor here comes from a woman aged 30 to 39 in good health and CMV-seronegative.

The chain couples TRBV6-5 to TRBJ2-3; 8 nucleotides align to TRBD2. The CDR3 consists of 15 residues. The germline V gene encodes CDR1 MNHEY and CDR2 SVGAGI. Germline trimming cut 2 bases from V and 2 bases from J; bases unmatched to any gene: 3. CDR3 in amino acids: CASSYGGGNTDTQYF. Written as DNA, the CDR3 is TGTGCCAGCAGTTACGGCGGGGGGAACACAGATACGCAGTATTTT.

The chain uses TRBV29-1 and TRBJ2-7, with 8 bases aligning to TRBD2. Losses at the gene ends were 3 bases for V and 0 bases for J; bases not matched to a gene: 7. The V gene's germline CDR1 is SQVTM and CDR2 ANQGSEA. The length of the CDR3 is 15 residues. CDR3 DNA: TGCAGCGTTGATGGCGCGGGGGGTAGCTCCTACGAGCAGTACTTC. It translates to CSVDGAGGSSYEQYF.

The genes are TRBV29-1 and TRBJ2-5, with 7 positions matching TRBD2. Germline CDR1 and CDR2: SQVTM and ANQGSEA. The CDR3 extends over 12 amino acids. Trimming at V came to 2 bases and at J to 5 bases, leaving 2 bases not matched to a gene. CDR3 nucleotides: TGCAGCGTTGAACACGGGGGGGAGACCCAGTACTTC. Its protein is CSVEHGGETQYF. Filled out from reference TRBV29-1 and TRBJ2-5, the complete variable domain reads SAVISQKPSRDICQRGTSLTIQCQVDSQVTMMFWYRQQPGQSLTLIATANQGSEATYESGFVIDKFPISRPNLTFSTLTVSNMSPEDSSIYLCSVEHGGETQYFGPGTRLLVL.

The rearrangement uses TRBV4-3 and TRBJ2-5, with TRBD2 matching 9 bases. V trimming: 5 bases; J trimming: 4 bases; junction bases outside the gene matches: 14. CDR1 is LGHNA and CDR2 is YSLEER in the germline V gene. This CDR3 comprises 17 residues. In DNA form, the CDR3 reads TGCGCCAGCAGCGTAACTCCGGGACTAGCATCATCAGAGACCCAGTACTTC. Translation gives CASSVTPGLASSETQYF.

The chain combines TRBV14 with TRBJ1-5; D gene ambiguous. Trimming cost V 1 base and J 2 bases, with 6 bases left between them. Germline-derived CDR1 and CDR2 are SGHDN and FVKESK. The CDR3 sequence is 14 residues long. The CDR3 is CASSQGAGNQPQHF. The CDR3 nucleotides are TGTGCCAGCAGCCAAGGGGCAGGCAATCAGCCCCAGCATTTT.

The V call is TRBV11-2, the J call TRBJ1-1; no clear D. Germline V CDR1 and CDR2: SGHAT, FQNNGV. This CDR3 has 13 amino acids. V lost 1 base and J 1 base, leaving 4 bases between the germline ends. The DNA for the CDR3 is TGTGCCAGCAGCTTAGCGGGGAACACTGAAGCTTTCTTT. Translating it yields CASSLAGNTEAFF.